This entry lists 11 T cell receptor beta chains sequenced from one sample in a study of shared T cell receptors in the human thymus. Repertoires were generated with immunoSEQ multiplex PCR, while TCRdb's copy carries only in-frame clones and drops some. In the table there are 720,000 or so clones, 80% to 90% of which are singletons. In addition, the sample was reused for a study of human thymus T cells.

The specimen sequenced was thymocytes. These receptors originate from a girl younger than two with a congenital heart defect.

The CDR3: CASSQVKKCPDNQETQYF. Here the CDR3 DNA reads TGTGCCAGCAGCCAAGTAAAAAAGTGTCCGGACAACCAAGAGACCCAGTACTTC. The V and J genes are TRBV14 and TRBJ2-5; D is possibly TRBD1 (5 bases). The V end was cut by 1 base, the J end by 0 bases, with 18 bases between. CDR3 size: 18 residues. Germline V lookup: CDR1 SGHDN, CDR2 FVKESK.

The chain employs TRBV5-6 and TRBJ1-2; TRBD1 matches 9 bases. The CDR3 totals 17 residues. The germline V gene encodes CDR1 SGHDT and CDR2 YYEEEE. The trim removed 3 bases at V and 2 bases at J, leaving 11 bases unmatched. The CDR3 protein is CASSSTEATGGNYGYTF. The CDR3 DNA sequence: TGTGCCAGCAGCTCGACCGAGGCGACAGGGGGAAACTATGGCTACACCTTC.

The chain combines TRBV4-1 with TRBJ2-2, with D uncertain. V was trimmed by 4 bases and J by 3 bases, leaving 24 bases between them. CDR1 and CDR2 (germline): MGHRA, YSYEKL. The CDR3 runs 19 residues. The CDR3 DNA sequence: TGCGCCAGCAGCCCTGGCGACTTTGGTCTCCGGCATTACACCGGGGAGCTGTTTTTT. This gives the protein CASSPGDFGLRHYTGELFF.

The V call is TRBV18, the J call TRBJ1-2, with D possibly being TRBD1 (6 bases). Looked up from germline, CDR1 is KGHSH and CDR2 is LQKENI. This CDR3 has 13 amino acids. The V end was cut by 3 bases, the J end by 6 bases, with 11 bases between. The CDR3: CASSPGGAHGYTF. The CDR3 bases are TGTGCCAGCTCACCTGGGGGGGCGCATGGCTACACCTTC.

V and J are TRBV5-1 and TRBJ1-2; D remains ambiguous. Germline V lookup: CDR1 SGHRS, CDR2 YFSETQ. CDR3 length: 13 amino acids. Trimming took off 2 bases at V and 1 base at J, with 6 bases between the two ends. The CDR3 is CASSLGGNYGYTF. DNA for the CDR3: TGCGCCAGCAGCTTAGGCGGTAACTATGGCTACACCTTC.

The chain joins TRBV5-4 to TRBJ2-1; TRBD2 aligns across 8 bases. The V gene end was trimmed by 3 bases and the J gene end by 10 bases; junction bases not matched to a gene: 15. Germline CDR1 is SGHNT and CDR2 is YYREEE (reference sequence). The CDR3 totals 16 residues. The CDR3 reads CASSSPGLAGFTEQFF. DNA of the CDR3: TGTGCCAGCAGCTCACCCGGACTAGCTGGGTTCACCGAGCAGTTCTTC. Variable domain in full (rest from reference TRBV5-4 and TRBJ2-1): ETGVTQSPTHLIKTRGQQVTLRCSSQSGHNTVSWYQQALGQGPQFIFQYYREEENGRGNFPPRFSGLQFPNYSSELNVNALELDDSALYLCASSSPGLAGFTEQFFGPGTRLTVL.

The J gene is TRBJ1-4, the V gene TRBV27; D is possibly TRBD1 (5 bases). The CDR3 has 16 amino acids. Germline V gene sequence: CDR1 MNHEY, CDR2 SMNVEV (reference sequence). The V end lost 11 bases, the J end lost 2 bases, and 21 bases lay between the germline ends. CDR3 sequence: CASLPLGGSTNEKLFF. The CDR3, as DNA: TGTGCCTCTTTGCCTCTGGGGGGAAGTACTAATGAAAAACTGTTTTTT.

Points on this clone: Compared with germline, one end of the junction differs, possibly owing to a read error. Other DNA sequences from this sample encode an identical CDR3 as well. V gene TRBV6-5 combines with J gene TRBJ1-6, with TRBD1 identical over 9 bases. The length of the CDR3 is 15 residues. Looked up from germline, CDR1 is MNHEY and CDR2 is SVGAGI. CDR3 sequence (DNA): TGTGCCAGCAGTCCCGGGACAGGGCTTAATTCGCCCCTCCACTTT. Translation gives CASSPGTGLNSPLHF.

The CDR3 nucleotides are TGTGCCAGCCGCCTGCGTTGGGACAGGGGATACAATGAGCAGTTCTTC. This translates into CASRLRWDRGYNEQFF. The chain combines TRBV2 with TRBJ2-1; the match to TRBD1 covers 10 bases. Germline V gene lookup returns CDR1 SNHLY and CDR2 FYNNEI. Losses at the gene ends were 8 bases for V and 4 bases for J; bases not matched to a gene: 11. The CDR3 length is 16 residues.

The genes are TRBV19 and TRBJ1-2; 7 bases map to TRBD1. Per germline, CDR1 LNHDA and CDR2 SQIVND (reference sequence). This CDR3 spans 16 amino acids. J gave up 4 bases and V 4 bases, and 12 bases lay outside the gene matches. CDR3 in DNA: TGTGCCAGTAGTAATTTGGGACAGCCAGAGAGCTATGGCTACACCTTC. It yields the protein CASSNLGQPESYGYTF.

The chain employs TRBV2 and TRBJ2-4; TRBD1 might be the D (6 bases). From germline, CDR1 is SNHLY and CDR2 FYNNEI. V gave up 6 bases and J gave up 3 bases, with 12 bases separating them. The CDR3 extends over 14 amino acids. CDR3 in DNA: TGTGCCAGCAGACCAGGGGTGGTCAAAAACATTCAGTACTTC. This gives the protein CASRPGVVKNIQYF. Drawing the rest from reference TRBV2 and TRBJ2-4, the complete variable domain is EPEVTQTPSHQVTQMGQEVILRCVPISNHLYFYWYRQILGQKVEFLVSFYNNEISEKSEIFDDQFSVERPDGSNFTLKIRSTKLEDSAMYFCASRPGVVKNIQYFGAGTRLSVL.